This TCR beta chain was captured in a study of blood T cells in healthy people across ages. Overall study results and limits: Naive T cell percentage by flow cytometry tracked strongly with beta diversity.

CDR1 is SGHTA and CDR2 is FQGNSA in the germline V gene. Deletions cut 3 bases from V and 5 bases from J, with 16 bases between. This CDR3 spans 16 amino acids. Peripheral blood from each donor was collected in a volume of 9.5 to 10 milliliters. Per-sample PBMC isolation yielded at least 6.5 million cells. The use of a sample-barcoded 5' primer and a J-beta primer mix characterized a second PCR of about 7 to 12 cycles. TCRdb used MiXCR to reprocess the 5' RACE reads, holding one entry per CDR3 protein. The data contain about 900,000 distinct CDR3 sequences, around 48% of them singletons. A note on this clonotype: Its antigen remains unidentified.

The sample taken for sequencing was blood. The chain employs TRBV7-2 and TRBJ2-2; D may correspond to TRBD1 or TRBD2 (6 bases each). The TCR comes from a man aged 25-45 years in good health. The CDR3 bases are TGTGCCAGCAGCTTCGGGACTCCGGGGGCAACCGGGGAGCTGTTTTTT. It is translated as CASSFGTPGATGELFF.